The rows below give T cell receptor beta chains drawn from one sample of a study of neurological immune-mediated disorders. TCRdb called the 5' RACE reads again in MiXCR, with one record for every CDR3 protein. The sample lists about 21,000 distinct CDR3 sequences, about 18% occurring once. Sequenced sample: CD8+ T cells from blood. The receptor source for this set is a woman under 30 with multiple sclerosis. Both conserved end residues are part of each CDR3. The order of the fields is clone size, J gene, D gene, V gene, CDR3 protein. D genes are given only for firm matches. The size field is filled for only some rows; it gives once, few, many or a size class.

size: many
J: TRBJ2-5
D: -
V: TRBV15
CDR3: CATSRDGSQETQYF

size: many
J: TRBJ2-7
D: TRBD2
V: TRBV6-2/TRBV6-3
CDR3: CASSTPATSIYEQYF

size: -
J: TRBJ1-1
D: TRBD1
V: TRBV28
CDR3: CASSLWAGGNTEAFF

size: -
J: TRBJ2-1
D: TRBD2
V: TRBV7-2
CDR3: CASSPGLASNEQFF

size: -
J: TRBJ1-5
D: TRBD1
V: TRBV10-3
CDR3: CAISSTGDNQPQHF

size: many
J: TRBJ2-1
D: TRBD2
V: TRBV7-8
CDR3: CASSMGLAGDNEQFF

size: medium-sized
J: TRBJ1-5
D: -
V: TRBV29-1
CDR3: CSALSGVSNQPQHF

size: few
J: TRBJ2-2
D: -
V: TRBV20-1
CDR3: CSAREVGADHGELFF

size: many
J: TRBJ2-1
D: -
V: TRBV12-3/TRBV12-4
CDR3: CASSLWGSYNEQFF

size: many
J: TRBJ2-5
D: -
V: TRBV7-6
CDR3: CASSLSHGETQYF

size: many
J: TRBJ2-1
D: TRBD2
V: TRBV9
CDR3: CASKGTSGMLGSYNEQFF

size: -
J: TRBJ1-1
D: TRBD1
V: TRBV18
CDR3: CASSLNSGTATLRTEAFF

size: -
J: TRBJ2-3
D: TRBD2
V: TRBV29-1
CDR3: CSARAGVSSDTQYF

size: -
J: TRBJ1-1
D: -
V: TRBV9
CDR3: CASSVSSGPNTEAFF

size: many
J: TRBJ2-1
D: -
V: TRBV7-9
CDR3: CASSLGPGSYNEQFF

size: many
J: TRBJ2-7
D: TRBD2
V: TRBV4-1
CDR3: CASSPSSGAQYEQYF

size: many
J: TRBJ2-7
D: -
V: TRBV5-5
CDR3: CASSLYRQGTIYEQYF

size: -
J: TRBJ1-1
D: TRBD1
V: TRBV4-3
CDR3: CASSQRDRANTEAFF

size: -
J: TRBJ2-3
D: TRBD2
V: TRBV20-1
CDR3: CSAFTSGRLLDTQYF

size: -
J: TRBJ2-2
D: -
V: TRBV28
CDR3: CASRQQGRGGTGELFF

size: -
J: TRBJ2-7
D: -
V: TRBV20-1
CDR3: CSASRGSGGQGYEQYF

size: many
J: TRBJ2-1
D: -
V: TRBV12-3/TRBV12-4
CDR3: CASTTIRHRRDYNEQFF

size: many
J: TRBJ2-1
D: -
V: TRBV7-9
CDR3: CASSLGTTLRYNEQFF

size: many
J: TRBJ1-4
D: -
V: TRBV29-1
CDR3: CSVKGIANEKLFF

size: many
J: TRBJ1-5
D: TRBD1
V: TRBV5-5
CDR3: CASSPYFGTGNQPQHF

size: -
J: TRBJ2-5
D: -
V: TRBV6-6
CDR3: CASSPSPGSVETQYF

size: many
J: TRBJ2-1
D: TRBD2
V: TRBV7-9
CDR3: CASSFPGTSANNEQFF

size: -
J: TRBJ1-2
D: TRBD1
V: TRBV6-5
CDR3: CASSRQGINPSHGYTF

size: many
J: TRBJ2-1
D: TRBD2
V: TRBV4-3
CDR3: CASSQGVAGGGGDEQFF

size: -
J: TRBJ2-3
D: TRBD1
V: TRBV5-6
CDR3: CASSPTTTGGASSYTQYF

size: many
J: TRBJ1-2
D: TRBD1
V: TRBV12-3/TRBV12-4
CDR3: CASSWTPGQVPTF

size: many
J: TRBJ2-1
D: TRBD2
V: TRBV20-1
CDR3: CSGLTSGDNEQFF

size: many
J: TRBJ1-2
D: TRBD1
V: TRBV27
CDR3: CASSPMDRGERSRYGYTF

size: many
J: TRBJ2-3
D: -
V: TRBV7-6
CDR3: CASSSGLGLNRLNTDTQYF

size: many
J: TRBJ1-1
D: -
V: TRBV21-1
CDR3: CASSSLKAGEMNTEAFF

size: -
J: TRBJ2-3
D: -
V: TRBV6-4
CDR3: CASSDSGRADTQYF